The clone carrying this T cell receptor beta chain has just a few counts. These data originate in a study of technical replicates of blood from a handful of donors. Method: immunoSEQ multiplex PCR; TCRdb's copy keeps in-frame clones and lacks some. The repertoire holds tens of thousands of clones, roughly 88% seen once, with 4.5% to 5% in the top ten. CDR3 length: 16 amino acids. Germline values: CDR1 ENHRY, CDR2 SYGVKD. The V end was cut by 3 bases, the J end by 3 bases, with 17 bases between. Sequences were obtained from PBMCs. The clonotype originates from a human donor in good health. Some clones in this sample may be carry-over from other donors' samples. This chain uses TRBV10-3 with TRBJ1-2; maybe TRBD1 (6 bases). This chain's CDR3 is CAISDPTGKGDYGYTF. The DNA of the CDR3 is TGTGCCATCAGTGACCCGACAGGAAAAGGGGACTATGGCTACACCTTC.